This TCR beta chain originates from a study of T cell changes during pregnancy in multiple sclerosis (dated by TCRdb to the late 2010s). Background on the whole study: The study examined how the T cell repertoire changed over the course of pregnancy in women with multiple sclerosis.

The library came from the immunoSEQ multiplex PCR assay. TCRdb mirrors the immuneACCESS table, restricted to in-frame sequences. Some clones are absent from its copies; in checked studies, under half trace to an unresolved V gene, and the reason for the others is unknown. Across this sample there are about 44,000 clones, with roughly nine tenths seen only once. In total, the top ten clones hold approximately 1.1% of the sample. In regard to this clone: There is no known antigen for this receptor. No base quality values were provided; no much bigger clone lies one nucleotide off.

The cysteine opens and the phenylalanine closes a CDR3 of 15 amino acids. Of all the DNA, just the CDR3 is kept, 45 bases in frame from base 1. Trimming at the junction amounts to 0 bases on V and 1 base on J, and the germline ends lie 10 bases apart. CDR1 and CDR2 are drawn from the germline V gene: KGHSH, LQKENI. The rearrangement combines TRBV18 with TRBJ2-7; the D gene is perhaps TRBD2, on 6 matching bases. The sequence derives from a female donor with multiple sclerosis, enrolled in a pregnancy study. The material sequenced was CD4+ T cells from peripheral blood mononuclear cells, taken after pregnancy. At the DNA level, the sequence is TGTGCCAGCTCACCACCGATGACTAGTTCCTACGAGCAGTACTTC. Its protein product is CASSPPMTSSYEQYF.